This T cell receptor (beta chain) derives from a study of patients and donors after allogeneic stem cell transplantation. TCRdb redid the calling of the RT-PCR reads with MiXCR, one entry per CDR3 protein. Altogether some 960,000 distinct CDR3 sequences are present, more than 15% being singletons, with the ten largest covering roughly 6%. The CDR3 is 17 amino acids. This clonotype has only a few counts. The chain combines TRBV1 with TRBJ2-1; TRBD1, the table's D call, lacks a check against the DNA. TRBV1 is marked as a pseudogene. Source material: blood, either unsorted or a sorted T cell fraction (not recorded which). This TCR was sampled from a human donor who was either an allogeneic HSCT recipient or a stem cell or donor lymphocyte infusion donor (not recorded which). It is not recorded whose cells these are; they may come from a transplant donor. CDR3 nucleotide sequence: TGCACCAGCAGCCACCCGGGAGGCAAGGAGGAAAGGTGTGAGCAGTTCTTC. Its protein product is CTSSHPGGKEERCEQFF.